Each of the 3 T cell receptor beta chains below was sequenced from the same sample in a study of blood T cells in healthy people across ages (dated by TCRdb to the mid-2010s). Preparation of the library involved 5' RACE. The instrument given in TCRdb is Illumina HiSeq 2500. A second roughly 6 to 11 cycle PCR used a sample-barcoded 5' primer and a J-beta primer mix. TCRdb reworked the public reads: Q25 trimming with fastp, MiXCR clone assembly, productive beta chains retained. Rows matching on CDR3 protein sequence are summarized as one entry with the most common DNA and genes. This sample gives roughly 410,000 distinct CDR3 sequences in total; 45% to 65% of them show up just once. The top ten clones comprise 45% to 55% of the sample. The sample taken for sequencing was blood. The receptors here all came from a man aged 60 to 75 in good health.

The table lists this clonotype with a few counts. The chain recombines TRBV27 with TRBJ1-6; D gene uncertain. The V end lost 8 bases, the J end lost 9 bases, and 17 bases lay between the germline ends. Germline values: CDR1 MNHEY, CDR2 SMNVEV (reference sequence). The CDR3 is 14 amino acids. The CDR3 region is CASGVMRLSSPLHF. For the CDR3, the DNA is TGTGCCAGCGGAGTTATGCGGTTATCTTCACCCCTCCACTTT.

This clonotype occurred many times. The chain uses TRBV2 and TRBJ2-1; D ambiguous. Germline lookup yields CDR1 SNHLY and CDR2 FYNNEI. The V end lost 3 bases, the J end lost 0 bases, and 12 bases lay between the germline ends. The CDR3 has 16 residues. For the CDR3, the DNA is TGTGCCAGCAGTGATTGGTCGGGTTACTCCTACAATGAGCAGTTCTTC. As protein: CASSDWSGYSYNEQFF.

This clonotype was counted ten times or more. The rearrangement joins TRBV28 to TRBJ2-1, with TRBD2 identical over 7 bases. Per germline, CDR1 MDHEN and CDR2 SYDVKM. Losses at the gene ends were 4 bases for V and 9 bases for J; bases not matched to a gene: 9. The CDR3 loop spans 14 amino acids. The DNA for the CDR3 is TGTGCCAGCAGTTCCACCCCGTGGGGGGGTGAGCAGTTCTTC. Translation gives CASSSTPWGGEQFF.